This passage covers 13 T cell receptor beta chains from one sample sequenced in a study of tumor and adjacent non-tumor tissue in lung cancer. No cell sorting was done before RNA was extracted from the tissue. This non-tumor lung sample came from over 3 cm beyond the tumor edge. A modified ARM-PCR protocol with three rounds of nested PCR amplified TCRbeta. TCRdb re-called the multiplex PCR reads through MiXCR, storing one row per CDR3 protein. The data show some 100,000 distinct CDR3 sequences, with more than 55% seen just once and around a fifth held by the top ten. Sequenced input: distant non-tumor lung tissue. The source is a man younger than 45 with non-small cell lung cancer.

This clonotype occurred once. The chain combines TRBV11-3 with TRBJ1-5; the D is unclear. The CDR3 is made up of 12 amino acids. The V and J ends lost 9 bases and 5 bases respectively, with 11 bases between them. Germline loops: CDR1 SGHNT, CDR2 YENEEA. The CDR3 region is CASSRWDQPQHF. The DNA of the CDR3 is TGTGCCAGTAGCCGCTGGGATCAGCCCCAGCATTTT. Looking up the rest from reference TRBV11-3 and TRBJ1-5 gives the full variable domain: EAGVVQSPRYKIIEKKQPVAFWCNPISGHNTLYWYLQNLGQGPELLIRYENEEAVDDSQLPKDRFSAERLKGVDSTLKIQPAELGDSAVYLCASSRWDQPQHFGDGTRLSIL.

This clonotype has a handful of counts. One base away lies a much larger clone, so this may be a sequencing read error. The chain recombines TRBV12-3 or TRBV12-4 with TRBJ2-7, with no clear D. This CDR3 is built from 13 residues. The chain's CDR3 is CASSFQETYGQYF. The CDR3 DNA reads TGTGCCAGCAGTTTTCAGGAAACCTACGGGCAGTACTTC.

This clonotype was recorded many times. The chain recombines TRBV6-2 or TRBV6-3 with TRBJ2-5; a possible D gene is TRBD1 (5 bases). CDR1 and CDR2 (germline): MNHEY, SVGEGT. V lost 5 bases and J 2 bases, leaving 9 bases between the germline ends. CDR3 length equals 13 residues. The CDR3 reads CASSPQEQETQYF. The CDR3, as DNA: TGTGCCAGCAGTCCACAGGAGCAAGAGACCCAGTACTTC.

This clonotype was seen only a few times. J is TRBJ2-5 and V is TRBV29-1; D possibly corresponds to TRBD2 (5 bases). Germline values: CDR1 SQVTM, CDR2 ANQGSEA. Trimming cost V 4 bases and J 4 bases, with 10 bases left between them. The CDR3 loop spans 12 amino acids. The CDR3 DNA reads TGCAGCGTTGCGGAGGCTCGAGAGACCCAGTACTTC. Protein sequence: CSVAEARETQYF.

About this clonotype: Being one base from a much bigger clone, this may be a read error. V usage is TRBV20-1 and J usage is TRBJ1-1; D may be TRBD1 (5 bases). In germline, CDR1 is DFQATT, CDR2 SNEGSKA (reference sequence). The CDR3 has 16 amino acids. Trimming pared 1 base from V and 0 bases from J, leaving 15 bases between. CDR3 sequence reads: CSARAGRVIMNTEAFF. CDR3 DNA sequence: TGCAGTGCTAGAGCGGGACGGGTGATCATGAACACTGAAGCTTTCTTT.

As DNA, the CDR3 is TGCCACGCTAAGCAACAGTCTCGAAACACCATATATTTT. It translates to CHAKQQSRNTIYF. The chain has TRBV20-1 and TRBJ1-3, with no clear D. CDR1 is DFQATT and CDR2 is SNEGSKA in the germline V gene (reference sequence). There are 13 residues in the CDR3.

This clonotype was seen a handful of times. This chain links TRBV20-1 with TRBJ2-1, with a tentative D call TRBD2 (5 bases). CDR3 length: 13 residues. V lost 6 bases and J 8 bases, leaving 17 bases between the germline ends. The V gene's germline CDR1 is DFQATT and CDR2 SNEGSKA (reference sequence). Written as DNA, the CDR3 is TGCAGTGCAACACCGAGGGTGCCCGATGAGCAGTTCTTC. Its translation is CSATPRVPDEQFF.

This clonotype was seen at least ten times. CDR3 in amino acids: CSVAGTVEGYTF. In nucleotides, the CDR3 is TGCAGCGTCGCGGGGACAGTCGAGGGCTACACCTTC. The chain joins TRBV29-1 to TRBJ1-2; TRBD1 agrees at 7 bases. This CDR3 comprises 12 residues. J was trimmed by 8 bases and V by 6 bases; bases with no gene match: 9. Germline-derived CDR1 and CDR2 are SQVTM and ANQGSEA.

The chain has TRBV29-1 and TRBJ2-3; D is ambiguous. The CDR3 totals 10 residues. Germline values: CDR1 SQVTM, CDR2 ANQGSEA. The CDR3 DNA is TGCAATGTTGTAGCAGATACGCAGTATTTT. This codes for CNVVADTQYF.

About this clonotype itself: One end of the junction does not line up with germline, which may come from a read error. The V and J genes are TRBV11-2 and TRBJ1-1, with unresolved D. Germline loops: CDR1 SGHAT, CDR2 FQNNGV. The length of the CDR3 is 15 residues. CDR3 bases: TGTGCCAGCAGCTCTATCAGTAGGCGGAACACTGAAACTTTCTTT. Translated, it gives CASSSISRRNTETFF.

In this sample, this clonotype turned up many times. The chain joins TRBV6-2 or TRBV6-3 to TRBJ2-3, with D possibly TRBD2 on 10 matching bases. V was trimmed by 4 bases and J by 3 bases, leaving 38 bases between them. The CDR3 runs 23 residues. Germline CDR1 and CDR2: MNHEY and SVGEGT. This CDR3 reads CASSSTGGLAGDEAPRTTDTQYF. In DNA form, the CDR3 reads TGTGCCAGCAGTTCTACAGGGGGCCTAGCGGGAGATGAGGCCCCACGTACAACAGATACGCAGTATTTT.

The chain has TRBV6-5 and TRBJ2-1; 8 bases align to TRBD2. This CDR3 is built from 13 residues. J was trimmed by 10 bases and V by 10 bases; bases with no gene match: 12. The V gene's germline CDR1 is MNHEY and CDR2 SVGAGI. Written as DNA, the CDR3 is TGTGCCAACAGGTTGGGACTAGAGGGAGAGCAGTTCTTC. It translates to CANRLGLEGEQFF.

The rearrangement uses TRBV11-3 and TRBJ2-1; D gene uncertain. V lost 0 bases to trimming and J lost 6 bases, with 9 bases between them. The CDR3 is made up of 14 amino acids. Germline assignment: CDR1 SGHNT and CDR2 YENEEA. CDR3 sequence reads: CASSLDPVSNEQFF. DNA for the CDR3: TGTGCCAGCAGCTTAGATCCGGTCAGCAATGAGCAGTTCTTC.